The 20 T cell receptor beta chains in this list originate from one sample, sequenced in a study of blood T cell repertoires in COVID-19. TCRdb's copy holds only in-frame clones and misses some; the assay was immunoSEQ multiplex PCR. The sample consists of some 150,000 clones, around nine tenths of them appearing once. Sequencing was performed on peripheral blood. These TCRs come from a woman aged 50 to 60 with active or convalescent COVID-19.

The rearrangement links TRBV7-9 to TRBJ2-7, with 7 bases that match TRBD1. V lost 7 bases, J lost 4 bases, and 10 bases stayed unmatched. Germline V gene lookup returns CDR1 SEHNR and CDR2 FQNEAQ (reference sequence). This CDR3 contains 14 residues. Here the CDR3 reads CASNPTGAGYEQYF. The CDR3 nucleotides read TGTGCCAGCAACCCCACAGGGGCAGGTTACGAGCAGTACTTC. The full variable domain, its missing parts supplied by reference TRBV7-9 and TRBJ2-7, is DTGVSQNPRHKITKRGQNVTFRCDPISEHNRLYWYRQTLGQGPEFLTYFQNEAQLEKSRLLSDRFSAERPKGSFSTLEIQRTEQGDSAMYLCASNPTGAGYEQYFGPGTRLTVT.

The rearrangement uses TRBV28 and TRBJ1-3; 8 positions match TRBD1. Germline V gene sequence: CDR1 MDHEN, CDR2 SYDVKM. This CDR3 region has 15 residues. The ends lost 8 bases at V and 10 bases at J; junction bases unmatched: 16. DNA of the CDR3: TGTGCCAGCCTAAGACAGGGGTTCGGGTTCGGGACCATATATTTT. It encodes CASLRQGFGFGTIYF.

The chain couples TRBV5-4 to TRBJ2-7, with TRBD2 matching over 7 bases. The CDR3 sequence is 14 residues long. Losses at the gene ends were 4 bases for V and 7 bases for J; bases not matched to a gene: 11. The V gene's germline CDR1 is SGHNT and CDR2 YYREEE (reference sequence). The CDR3 loop is CASSQGLPRREQYF. In DNA form, the CDR3 reads TGTGCCAGCAGCCAGGGACTACCTCGGAGGGAGCAGTACTTC.

The V and J genes are TRBV3-1 (or the pseudogene TRBV3-2) and TRBJ1-1; 11 bases map to TRBD1. This CDR3 is 14 amino acids long. CDR1 and CDR2 from the germline V gene are LGHDT and YNNKEL (reference sequence). With 4 bases clipped from V and 3 bases from J, the junction kept 1 base outside the gene matches. CDR3 in DNA: TGTGCCAGCAGCCGGGGACAGGGGGACACTGAAGCTTTCTTT. It translates to CASSRGQGDTEAFF.

V gene TRBV6-1 combines with J gene TRBJ1-5; D gene uncertain. V was cut by 3 bases and J by 7 bases, with 10 bases left in between. The CDR3 is 13 amino acids. Germline CDR1 reads MNHNS; CDR2 reads SASEGT. The DNA of the CDR3 is TGTGCCAGCAGTGATTCCTGGAGACAGCCCCAGCATTTT. Encoded protein: CASSDSWRQPQHF.

In this sample, this clone turned up once. The V call is TRBV10-2, the J call TRBJ1-6, with 7 positions matching TRBD1. Looked up from germline, CDR1 is WSHSY and CDR2 is SAAADI. The CDR3 runs 16 residues. J gave up 7 bases and V 6 bases, and 12 bases lay outside the gene matches. CDR3 region: CASRTTSGTDNSPLHF. CDR3 coding DNA: TGCGCCAGCAGAACCACGTCCGGGACAGACAATTCACCCCTCCACTTT.

The CDR3 spells CASSPDRLEGYTF. The CDR3 DNA follows: TGTGCCAGCAGCCCGGACAGGTTAGAAGGCTACACCTTC. V usage is TRBV5-6 and J usage is TRBJ1-2; 7 bases map to TRBD1. V trimming: 4 bases; J trimming: 8 bases; junction bases outside the gene matches: 8. The CDR3 is 13 amino acids. The germline V gene encodes CDR1 SGHDT and CDR2 YYEEEE. The full variable domain, with the rest looked up from reference TRBV5-6 and TRBJ1-2, is DAGVTQSPTHLIKTRGQQVTLRCSPKSGHDTVSWYQQALGQGPQFIFQYYEEEERQRGNFPDRFSGHQFPNYSSELNVNALLLGDSALYLCASSPDRLEGYTFGSGTRLTVV.

The chain combines TRBV13 with TRBJ2-1; 11 bases align to TRBD1. The V gene end was trimmed by 6 bases and the J gene end by 7 bases; junction bases not matched to a gene: 5. Looked up from germline, CDR1 is PRHDT and CDR2 is FYEKMQ (reference sequence). The CDR3 sequence is 14 residues long. The CDR3 DNA reads TGTGCCAGCAGTGGACAGGGGGCATGGAATGAGCAGTTCTTC. Protein: CASSGQGAWNEQFF. The full variable domain, rest sourced from reference TRBV13 and TRBJ2-1, is AAGVIQSPRHLIKEKRETATLKCYPIPRHDTVYWYQQGPGQDPQFLISFYEKMQSDKGSIPDRFSAQQFSDYHSELNMSSLELGDSALYFCASSGQGAWNEQFFGPGTRLTVL.

This clone was seen a handful of times. The DNA of the CDR3 is TGCGCCAGCAGCTTGGACAGGGGAAACACCATATATTTT. Its protein product is CASSLDRGNTIYF. V gene TRBV5-1 combines with J gene TRBJ1-3; D might be TRBD1 (5 bases). The CDR3 runs to 13 residues. Germline V lookup: CDR1 SGHRS, CDR2 YFSETQ. V lost 0 bases and J lost 4, with 5 bases in between.

The chain has TRBV10-3 and TRBJ1-6; tentatively, D is TRBD1 (5 bases). The CDR3 sequence is 16 residues long. The V gene lost 10 bases and the J gene lost 0 bases, with 16 bases spanning the gap. Germline loops: CDR1 ENHRY, CDR2 SYGVKD. The CDR3 sequence: CATNRQEGSYNSPLHF. The CDR3 DNA is TGTGCCACTAACAGGCAGGAGGGCTCCTATAATTCACCCCTCCACTTT.

This rearrangement joins TRBV30 to TRBJ1-2; perhaps TRBD1 as D (5 bases). Germline lookup yields CDR1 GTSNPN and CDR2 SVGIG (reference sequence). V lost 4 bases, J lost 6 bases, and 15 bases lay in between. The CDR3 sequence is 13 residues long. CDR3 sequence (DNA): TGTGCCTGGAAATCTTACCAGGGTGATGGCTACACCTTC. Residues: CAWKSYQGDGYTF.

This sequence joins TRBV3-1 (or the pseudogene TRBV3-2) and TRBJ2-1, with TRBD2 matching over 11 bases. Germline V gene lookup returns CDR1 LGHDT and CDR2 YNNKEL (reference sequence). There are 17 residues in the CDR3. Trimming removed 2 bases from V and 5 bases from J; junction bases left unmatched: 8. CDR3 region: CASSQPTTSGKDNEQFF. The CDR3 bases are TGTGCCAGCAGCCAACCTACGACTAGCGGGAAGGACAATGAGCAGTTCTTC.

This clone was seen a few times. The chain uses TRBV10-3 and TRBJ2-3; no clear D. The germline V and J ends were trimmed by 2 bases and 6 bases, with 9 bases remaining between them. Germline values: CDR1 ENHRY, CDR2 SYGVKD. CDR3 length: 13 amino acids. The DNA for the CDR3 is TGTGCCATCAGTGAGGCCCTATGGGATACGCAGTATTTT. This translates into CAISEALWDTQYF.

The genes are TRBV6-5 and TRBJ1-2, with a weak D call TRBD1 (6 bases). The germline CDR1 and CDR2 sequences are MNHEY and SVGAGI. Trimming pared 0 bases from V and 6 bases from J, leaving 11 bases between. This CDR3 contains 14 residues. Written as DNA, the CDR3 is TGTGCCAGCAGTTACTCGGGGGCGGTGGATGGCTACACCTTC. Protein: CASSYSGAVDGYTF.

The chain employs TRBV4-1 and TRBJ2-2; 8 bases match TRBD1. The germline gives CDR1 MGHRA, CDR2 YSYEKL. The V and J ends lost 0 bases and 7 bases, in that order; junction bases with no gene match: 4. CDR3 length: 15 amino acids. CDR3 DNA sequence: TGCGCCAGCAGCCAAGAGAGGACAGGGTACGGGGAGCTGTTTTTT. This encodes CASSQERTGYGELFF.

Remarks on this clone: Other nucleotide sequences in the sample specify the same CDR3. The chain couples TRBV29-1 to TRBJ1-3, with a possible D match to TRBD1 (5 bases). V lost 1 base and J 2 bases, leaving 6 bases between the germline ends. The V gene's germline CDR1 is SQVTM and CDR2 ANQGSEA. The CDR3 is made up of 13 amino acids. The chain's CDR3 is CSVEVTAGNTIYF. CDR3 DNA sequence: TGCAGCGTTGAAGTGACAGCTGGAAACACCATATATTTT. Complete variable domain (other parts from reference TRBV29-1 and TRBJ1-3): SAVISQKPSRDICQRGTSLTIQCQVDSQVTMMFWYRQQPGQSLTLIATANQGSEATYESGFVIDKFPISRPNLTFSTLTVSNMSPEDSSIYLCSVEVTAGNTIYFGEGSWLTVV.

This chain uses TRBV7-2 with TRBJ2-3; TRBD2 matches at 12 bases. There are 16 residues in the CDR3. CDR1 and CDR2 from the germline V gene are SGHTA and FQGNSA. J was trimmed by 5 bases and V by 8 bases; bases with no gene match: 11. The CDR3 loop reads CASLPSGGEVLDTQYF. The CDR3 DNA reads TGTGCCAGCCTCCCTAGCGGGGGGGAAGTTCTAGATACGCAGTATTTT.

V gene TRBV28 combines with J gene TRBJ2-7; possible D gene TRBD1, 5 bases. V was clipped by 4 bases and J by 3 bases, with 13 bases between them. Germline-derived CDR1 and CDR2 are MDHEN and SYDVKM. The CDR3 length is 14 residues. The CDR3 here is CASSSGDRVYEQYF. CDR3 coding DNA: TGTGCCAGCAGTTCCGGAGACAGAGTCTACGAGCAGTACTTC.

This clone was picked up one time. The chain links TRBV6-2 or TRBV6-3 to TRBJ1-5; 7 bases fit TRBD1. V lost 1 base, J lost 3 bases, and 12 bases stayed unmatched. From germline, CDR1 is MNHEY and CDR2 SVGEGT. The CDR3 contains 18 residues. CDR3 in amino acids: CASSYYPGTAAYNQPQHF. In DNA, the CDR3 is TGTGCCAGCAGTTACTACCCCGGGACAGCCGCCTACAATCAGCCCCAGCATTTT.

This chain joins TRBV25-1 and TRBJ1-1; 7 positions agree with TRBD1. The germline CDR1 and CDR2 sequences are MGHDK and SYGVNS. This CDR3 contains 14 residues. Trimming at V came to 6 bases and at J to 5 bases, leaving 9 bases not matched to a gene. CDR3 in DNA: TGTGCCAGCAGCAGGGGGGTAGAGCGTACTGAAGCTTTCTTT. Protein: CASSRGVERTEAFF. The whole variable domain, remainder taken from reference TRBV25-1 and TRBJ1-1, is EADIYQTPRYLVIGTGKKITLECSQTMGHDKMYWYQQDPGMELHLIHYSYGVNSTEKGDLSSESTVSRIRTEHFPLTLESARPSHTSQYLCASSRGVERTEAFFGQGTRLTVV.